The TCR beta chain under discussion was sequenced for a study of cytomegalovirus exposure and HLA in healthy donors. As regards this clone: Its antigen remains unidentified.

V shed 4 bases, J shed 2 bases, and the junction held 13 bases outside the gene matches. This CDR3 spans 18 amino acids. Germline V CDR1 and CDR2: MGHRA, YSYEKL. Separation from the approximately 710-subject first cohort characterized the roughly 110-subject validation cohort, to which the donors belonged. Findings of the study overall: A few chains tied to CMV proved CMV antigen-specific in vitro. Among TCR sequences, most were rare, though some public TCRs appeared in many donors. The study put 150 or so TCR beta chains on its list as cytomegalovirus-associated.

Assay used: immunoSEQ multiplex PCR; TCRdb lists only in-frame clones, some missing. The data hold under 300,000 clones, with 80% to 90% observed a single time. Sequencing was performed on PBMCs. The chain links TRBV4-1 to TRBJ1-5; TRBD1 aligns across 8 bases. The sequence derives from a woman aged 18-29 years in good health and CMV-seronegative. The CDR3 coding sequence is TGCGCCAGCAGCCCGGGGGACAGGCGGAGGGGGGGCAATCAGCCCCAGCATTTT. It yields the protein CASSPGDRRRGGNQPQHF.